This is a list of T cell receptor beta chains from one sample in a study of molecular identifiers for immune sequencing clone quantification. MiXCR, run by TCRdb on the PCR reads, gives a single entry per CDR3 protein. The sample shows some 97,000 distinct CDR3 sequences, around 24% of them seen only once. The sample taken for sequencing was naive CD8+ T cells from blood, with Jurkat cell RNA spiked in. The receptors shown here come from a human donor in good health. Some libraries in this study had Jurkat cell RNA spiked in. Each CDR3 is given with its conserved first and last residue. A D gene is named only where the DNA matches it firmly. Clone size appears in some rows only: once, few, many, or a class for an expanded clone.

DNA,CDR3,V,J,D,size
TGTGCCAGCAGTTTGAGCGGGAGTAGCACAGATACGCAGTATTTT,CASSLSGSSTDTQYF,TRBV28,TRBJ2-3,TRBD2,many
TGTGCCAGCAGTTCCATAGCGGGCACCGGGGAGCTGTTTTTT,CASSSIAGTGELFF,TRBV6-2/TRBV6-3,TRBJ2-2,TRBD2,NA
TGTGCCAGCAGCTTAGGCGTCTTCGGCTCCTACGAGCAGTACTTC,CASSLGVFGSYEQYF,TRBV7-9,TRBJ2-7,NA,NA
TGTGCCAGCAGTCGCCGATTCGGGGAGGGGGTGAGCTCCTACGAGCAGTACTTC,CASSRRFGEGVSSYEQYF,TRBV7-9,TRBJ2-7,NA,few
TGTGCCAGCAGCGAAGGAGCGGGAGCGGTCGAGCAGTACTTC,CASSEGAGAVEQYF,TRBV9,TRBJ2-7,TRBD2,many
TGTGCCAGTAGCTGGGGAAGGGGGAATGAGCAGTTCTTC,CASSWGRGNEQFF,TRBV19,TRBJ2-1,NA,few
TGTGCCTGGGGCCCGGTAAACACTGAAGCTTTCTTT,CAWGPVNTEAFF,TRBV30,TRBJ1-1,NA,many
TGTGCCACCACCTTAGAGGGGGCAGATACGCAGTATTTT,CATTLEGADTQYF,TRBV7-9,TRBJ2-3,NA,many
TGTGCCAGCAGTGAATTCAGCGGCCTCCAGCCCCAGCATTTT,CASSEFSGLQPQHF,TRBV2,TRBJ1-5,NA,NA
TGTGCCAGCAGCTCACGGGACTACACCTACGAGCAGTACTTC,CASSSRDYTYEQYF,TRBV7-9,TRBJ2-7,TRBD2,few
TGCGCCCGCCGCCCAGAAGGATCGGGTTACACAGATACGCAGTATTTT,CARRPEGSGYTDTQYF,TRBV4-1,TRBJ2-3,NA,NA
TGTGCCAGCACCCCCGGACCAGCCTACGAGCAGTACTTC,CASTPGPAYEQYF,TRBV28,TRBJ2-7,NA,many
TGCAGCGTTGAACGGGAAACCACGTACGAGCAGTACTTC,CSVERETTYEQYF,TRBV29-1,TRBJ2-7,NA,NA
TGTGCCAGCAGCCCCGGACAGCCCTACGAGCAGTACTTC,CASSPGQPYEQYF,TRBV7-4,TRBJ2-7,NA,many
TGTGCCAGCAGCCAAGATGCAGGGGTCCGGCATGGGAACACTGAAGCTTTCTTT,CASSQDAGVRHGNTEAFF,TRBV3-1,TRBJ1-1,NA,few
TGTGCCAGCAGTTTCACCGTAGCCAGTACGGCGCCCGGACAGGGTGGAGCTAACTATGGCTACACCTTC,CASSFTVASTAPGQGGANYGYTF,TRBV28,TRBJ1-2,TRBD1,many
TGTGCCAGTAGTATTGGTTTCGGGGGGGCAGGACAGCCCCAGCATTTT,CASSIGFGGAGQPQHF,TRBV19,TRBJ1-5,NA,few
TGCGCCAGCATCGTGAGCCCCAGGGAGTCACCCCTCCACTTT,CASIVSPRESPLHF,TRBV23-1,TRBJ1-6,NA,many
TGTGCCAGCAGCCTCGGGATTTACAATGAGCAGTTCTTC,CASSLGIYNEQFF,TRBV6-2/TRBV6-3,TRBJ2-1,NA,few
TGTGCCATCAGTGAGTCGACTAGCGGGCGGTTCATTCAGTACTTC,CAISESTSGRFIQYF,TRBV10-3,TRBJ2-4,TRBD2,many
TGTGCCAGCAGCCCACTCGCAGGGATGGGCACAGATACGCAGTATTTT,CASSPLAGMGTDTQYF,TRBV9,TRBJ2-3,NA,many
TGTGCCAGTAGTATTGTCGGGAGCGGTTACTCCTACAATGAGCAGTTCTTC,CASSIVGSGYSYNEQFF,TRBV19,TRBJ2-1,NA,few
TGTGCCAGCAGTCCCGGGACTAGCCAACCATGGGAGCAGTACTTC,CASSPGTSQPWEQYF,TRBV27,TRBJ2-7,TRBD2,few
TGTGCCATCGGGATGGATCCCCAAGAGACCCAGTACTTC,CAIGMDPQETQYF,TRBV7-9,TRBJ2-5,NA,many
TGTGCCAGCAGCGCTGAGACAGGGGTTTTTGAAAAACTGTTTTTT,CASSAETGVFEKLFF,TRBV9,TRBJ1-4,TRBD1,many
TGTGCCAGCAGCCCCCTGACTAGCGGAACAGATACGCAGTATTTT,CASSPLTSGTDTQYF,TRBV7-6,TRBJ2-3,TRBD2,many
TGTGCCCGCAGCCAAGATCAGCCCGTTTCCCCCTTC,CARSQDQPVSPF,TRBV3-1,TRBJ1-2,NA,NA
TGTGCCAGCAGTTTAGGAGGCATATCCGTCGAGCATTTT,CASSLGGISVEHF,TRBV27,TRBJ1-5,NA,many
TGTGCCAGCAGTTTTCAGGGACTAGCACAAGAGACCCAGTACTTC,CASSFQGLAQETQYF,TRBV12-3/TRBV12-4,TRBJ2-5,TRBD2,NA
TGTGCCACCAGTGATCCGTCCGGGACTAGCGGGGGGCTAGCGGAAGATACGCAGTATTTT,CATSDPSGTSGGLAEDTQYF,TRBV24-1,TRBJ2-3,TRBD2,many
TGTGCCAGCAGTTACAAGGGTCAGCCCCAGCATTTT,CASSYKGQPQHF,TRBV6-5,TRBJ1-5,NA,many
TGTGCTAGCAGCTTAGCGCAGGGGGCCCAAGAGACCCAGTACTTC,CASSLAQGAQETQYF,TRBV7-7,TRBJ2-5,TRBD1,few
TGTGCCAGCAGTTCAGCGGGGGGTCGAGATACGCAGTATTTT,CASSSAGGRDTQYF,TRBV2,TRBJ2-3,TRBD2,many
TGTGCCAGCAGCTTAGGCCCTATCCATTACTCTGGAAACACCATATATTTT,CASSLGPIHYSGNTIYF,TRBV7-9,TRBJ1-3,NA,many
TGCAGCGCCCGGGGCCAGGGGGTTCCTGAAGCTTTCTTT,CSARGQGVPEAFF,TRBV29-1,TRBJ1-1,TRBD1,many
TGCGCCAGCAGCCAAGTCTGGTCCTCCAGATACAATGAGCAGTTCTTC,CASSQVWSSRYNEQFF,TRBV4-1,TRBJ2-1,NA,many
TGTGCCAGCAGCTTCACCCAGACAGGTGGCGTATACGGCTACACCTTC,CASSFTQTGGVYGYTF,TRBV5-6,TRBJ1-2,NA,many
TGTGCCACCAAAACAGGGAATGAGCAGTTCTTC,CATKTGNEQFF,TRBV15,TRBJ2-1,NA,many
TGTGCCAGCAGTTTATTCGGCCTCTCCGAGCAGTACTTC,CASSLFGLSEQYF,TRBV28,TRBJ2-7,NA,many
TGTGCCTGGACCGACGGGTTAGGGGCAGATACGCAGTATTTT,CAWTDGLGADTQYF,TRBV30,TRBJ2-3,NA,NA
TGTGCCAGCAGCTTGCTAGGGAGGAGCAATCAGCCCCAGCATTTT,CASSLLGRSNQPQHF,TRBV5-6,TRBJ1-5,NA,NA
TGCGCCAGCAGCCAAGATTTCACCGGGCCTTTGGATACGCAGTATTTT,CASSQDFTGPLDTQYF,TRBV4-1,TRBJ2-3,NA,many
TGTGCCACCAGAGATGGGACCACTAATACCGGGGAGCTGTTTTTT,CATRDGTTNTGELFF,TRBV15,TRBJ2-2,NA,many
TGTGCCAGCAGCTTAGAACAGGTCAACGAGCAGTACTTC,CASSLEQVNEQYF,TRBV13,TRBJ2-7,NA,NA
TGTGCCAGCAGAGAAGGCGCGAGCACTGAAGCTTTCTTT,CASREGASTEAFF,TRBV7-9,TRBJ1-1,NA,many
TGTGCCACCTCACCCGGAAGAGGGAATGAGCAGTTCTTC,CATSPGRGNEQFF,TRBV24-1,TRBJ2-1,NA,many
TGTGCCAGCAGAACCGGGACAGAGAGATATAGCAATCAGCCCCAGCATTTT,CASRTGTERYSNQPQHF,TRBV28,TRBJ1-5,TRBD1,many
TGTGCCAGCAGCTTCGGTCTTGCGGGGAACACTGAAGCTTTCTTT,CASSFGLAGNTEAFF,TRBV7-8,TRBJ1-1,NA,NA
TGTGCCAGCAGTTACGTGGACAGGGGATTCGAGCAGTACTTC,CASSYVDRGFEQYF,TRBV6-2/TRBV6-3,TRBJ2-7,TRBD1,many
TGTGCCAGCAGCACGGGGGTGCGGGACGAGCAGTACTTC,CASSTGVRDEQYF,TRBV27,TRBJ2-7,NA,many
TGTGCCAGCGGTCTTGGGGGGGACACTTACACAGATACGCAGTATTTT,CASGLGGDTYTDTQYF,TRBV7-9,TRBJ2-3,NA,NA
TGCAGTGCTAAACTGACTGATACCGGGGAGCTGTTTTTT,CSAKLTDTGELFF,TRBV20-1,TRBJ2-2,NA,few
TGCAGCGTTGACCCCGGGACTAGCGGGAGTAATGAGCAGTTCTTC,CSVDPGTSGSNEQFF,TRBV29-1,TRBJ2-1,TRBD2,NA
TGTGCCAGCAGCCAATTCGACCGGGAGGGCGAGCAGTACTTC,CASSQFDREGEQYF,TRBV4-2,TRBJ2-7,TRBD2,many
TGCGCCAGCAGCCAAGATCTTATGGCAGTGAATCAGCCCCAGCATTTT,CASSQDLMAVNQPQHF,TRBV4-3,TRBJ1-5,NA,many
TGTGCCAGCAGTGGACAGCCCAGCCCAGATACGCAGTATTTT,CASSGQPSPDTQYF,TRBV27,TRBJ2-3,NA,NA
TGTGCCAGCAGTTTAATCCTAACTAGTATGACCGGGGAGCTGTTTTTT,CASSLILTSMTGELFF,TRBV12-3/TRBV12-4,TRBJ2-2,NA,NA
TGTGCCACCCGACAGGGGGCCGCAGATACGCAGTATTTT,CATRQGAADTQYF,TRBV19,TRBJ2-3,TRBD1,many
TGTGCCAGCAGTTGGACTAGCGGGGGGGTTGCAGATACGCAGTATTTT,CASSWTSGGVADTQYF,TRBV12-3/TRBV12-4,TRBJ2-3,TRBD2,many